This entry concerns a single T cell receptor beta chain. The antigen it recognizes is unknown. No quality values exist for individual bases; no much larger clone is one base distant. One collaborating source in Seattle enrolled patients while the patients were actively infected and followed the patients over time throughout the course of disease. Whole blood was collected in K2EDTA tubes by collaborating institutions according to the institutions' own protocols. For TCRbeta analysis, collaborators shipped samples as frozen whole blood, isolated PBMCs, or DNA extracted from either of those sample types. Reading the germline V gene gives CDR1 MDHEN and CDR2 SYDVKM. The CDR3 covers 12 residues, taking in both the cysteine and the phenylalanine. The retained sequence is limited to the CDR3, 36 bases, with the frame set at the first base. V is trimmed back by 7 bases and J by 7 bases, and the junction contains 6 bases that no gene match accounts for.

This specimen comes from a study of blood T cell repertoires in COVID-19 (dated by TCRdb to the early 2020s). Describing the broader study: The collaborator samples originated in the United States, Italy and Spain and spanned the acute and convalescent phases of COVID-19. The prospective study material was composed of cDNA or gDNA derived from T cells, B-cell-depleted T cells, or PBMCs. Deeply sampled blood TCRbeta repertoires from subjects exposed to, actively infected with, or recovered from COVID-19 were included in the dataset. The repertoires were released in a freely available public database intended as a resource for research on the immune response to SARS-CoV-2. The samples were drawn from two sources: the first 160 participants of the ongoing ImmuneRACE study, and 950 to 1,500 subjects contributed by 6 global collaborators. Sample metadata almost always included a de-identified subject ID, COVID-19 status, age in years and sex. Where HLA class I and class II types were available, the types were taken from metadata supplied by the sample provider, not from assay-based typing. The research as a whole found: The quantity of clinical and demographic metadata differed by source and by participant and was supplied without curation.

TCRbeta CDR3 regions were amplified from genomic DNA using the immunoSEQ Assay, a bias-controlled multiplex PCR. Processing in the source paper ran as follows. Nucleated cell counts per sample were estimated from amplification of reference gene primers within the assay. To quantify the absolute abundance of each unique TCRbeta CDR3 rearrangement, sequence reads were collapsed and filtered. For each sample, productive Simpson clonality was calculated by taking the square root of Simpson's diversity index across productive rearrangements. Drawn from immuneACCESS, this table holds only the in-frame rearrangements with V and J called that TCRdb kept. Clones are partly lost; checked studies trace under half to an unresolved V gene and leave the rest unexplained. D and trimming were read from the DNA, whereas the V and J calls and clone size are those reported in that table. The sample yields approximately 290,000 clones; approximately 86% were counted once. The ten top clones hold 0.87% of the sample.

This sequence originates from a human donor with COVID-19, enrolled during active disease. The donor label of this sample is uncertain. The chain is assembled from TRBV28 and TRBJ1-1, with TRBD1 matching 7 junction bases. What was sequenced was peripheral blood. The CDR3 region: CASKRGTDEAFF. The DNA sequence follows: TGTGCCAGCAAAAGGGGGACAGATGAAGCTTTCTTT.